These 5 T cell receptor beta chains were all obtained from the same sample, sequenced in a study of CD8+ T cells in alopecia areata. Treatment indicated: oral pan-JAK inhibitor, 5-10 mg twice daily. In each case, RNA was isolated and then reverse transcribed into cDNA as the sequencing template. The data were produced by immunoSEQ multiplex PCR, yet TCRdb's version contains in-frame clones alone and is incomplete. The sample carries 180,000 or so clones, 58% recorded once. Sequenced here: CD4+ T cells sorted from blood, sampled at week 24, from a patient treated with tofacitinib. The receptors originated from a human donor with alopecia areata.

The CDR3 is CAIGFRGTEAFF. For the CDR3, the DNA is TGTGCCATCGGCTTTCGAGGCACTGAAGCTTTCTTT. The chain carries TRBV10-3 and TRBJ1-1; D ambiguous. The V gene lost 8 bases and the J gene lost 4 bases, with 11 bases spanning the gap. There are 12 residues in the CDR3. CDR1 is ENHRY and CDR2 is SYGVKD in the germline V gene.

The chain recombines TRBV5-1 with TRBJ1-5; D not resolved. Looked up from germline, CDR1 is SGHRS and CDR2 is YFSETQ. CDR3 length equals 13 residues. The V end lost 5 bases, the J end lost 3 bases, and 9 bases lay between the germline ends. The CDR3, as DNA: TGCGCCAGCAGGGTGAGCGACAATCAGCCCCAGCATTTT. Translating gives CASRVSDNQPQHF.

The chain employs TRBV27 and TRBJ1-5; 10 nucleotides align to TRBD1. Germline lookup yields CDR1 MNHEY and CDR2 SMNVEV (reference sequence). This CDR3 region has 15 residues. V shed 7 bases and J 4 bases; nucleotides not matched to a gene: 7. In DNA, the CDR3 is TGTGCCAGCACCCCCCTGGGACAGGGGAATCAGCCCCAGCATTTT. It codes for CASTPLGQGNQPQHF.

The gene calls are TRBV11-2 and TRBJ2-7, with D possibly matching TRBD2 (6 bases). CDR1 is SGHAT, CDR2 FQNNGV, per germline. With 2 bases removed from V and 3 bases from J, the gap between germline ends came to 14 bases. This CDR3 contains 15 residues. CDR3 nucleotide sequence: TGTGCCAGCAGCTTAAAATATGGGACTCTCTACGAGCAGTACTTC. As protein: CASSLKYGTLYEQYF.

V gene TRBV5-1 combines with J gene TRBJ2-7; D remains ambiguous. V was shortened by 6 bases and J by 0 bases, with 10 bases between the two germline ends. The CDR3 is 13 amino acids. Germline V CDR1 and CDR2: SGHRS, YFSETQ. CDR3 sequence: CASTNPSSYEQYF. The CDR3 DNA sequence: TGCGCCAGCACCAACCCCAGCTCCTACGAGCAGTACTTC.